This note documents a single T cell receptor (beta chain) sequence. The antigen is undetermined. This entry is derived from a study of PD-1 blockade in classical Hodgkin lymphoma. About the study: Nivolumab 3 mg/kg was given intravenously every 2 weeks.

Assay used: immunoSEQ multiplex PCR; TCRdb lists only in-frame clones, some missing. The data show over 25,000 clones, about 78% seen once. Patients all relapsed after autologous stem cell transplantation, and there was variation in brentuximab vedotin exposure. Trimming took off 4 bases at V and 7 bases at J, with 12 bases between the two ends. The CDR3 is made up of 14 amino acids. Germline V gene lookup returns CDR1 SGDLS and CDR2 YYNGEE. Overall study findings and caveats: Individuals initiating nivolumab under 1 year after ASCT were excluded. No one has yet defined what causes the repertoire differences, which may be disease activity or prior therapy. By cycle point C4D1, TCR diversity had risen significantly in CD4+ cells (but not CD8+ cells).

The clonotype was recovered from a human donor with classical Hodgkin lymphoma. Sequencing used peripheral blood mononuclear cells (PBMCs), obtained before the second cycle of nivolumab. This chain links TRBV9 with TRBJ1-6; D perhaps matches TRBD1 (5 bases). The CDR3 DNA sequence: TGTGCCAGCAGCCCGGGATCAGGGAATTCACCCCTCCACTTT. This sequence encodes CASSPGSGNSPLHF.